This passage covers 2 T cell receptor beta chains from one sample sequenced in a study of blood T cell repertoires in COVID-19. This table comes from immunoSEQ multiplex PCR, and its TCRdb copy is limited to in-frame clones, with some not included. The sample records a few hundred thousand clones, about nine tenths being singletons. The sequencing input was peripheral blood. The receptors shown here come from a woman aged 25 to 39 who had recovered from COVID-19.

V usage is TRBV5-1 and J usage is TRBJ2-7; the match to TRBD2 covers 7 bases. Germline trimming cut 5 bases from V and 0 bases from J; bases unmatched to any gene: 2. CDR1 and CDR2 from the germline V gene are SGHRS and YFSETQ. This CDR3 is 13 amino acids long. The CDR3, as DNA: TGCGCCAGCAGAGCGGGGCTCTCCTACGAGCAGTACTTC. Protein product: CASRAGLSYEQYF.

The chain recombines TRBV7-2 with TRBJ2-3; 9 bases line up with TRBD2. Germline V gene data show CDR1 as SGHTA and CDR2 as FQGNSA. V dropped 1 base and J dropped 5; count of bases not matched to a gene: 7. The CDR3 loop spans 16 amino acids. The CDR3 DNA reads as TGTGCCAGCAGCTTAGGGGCGGGGGGGCGGAGAGATACGCAGTATTTT. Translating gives CASSLGAGGRRDTQYF.